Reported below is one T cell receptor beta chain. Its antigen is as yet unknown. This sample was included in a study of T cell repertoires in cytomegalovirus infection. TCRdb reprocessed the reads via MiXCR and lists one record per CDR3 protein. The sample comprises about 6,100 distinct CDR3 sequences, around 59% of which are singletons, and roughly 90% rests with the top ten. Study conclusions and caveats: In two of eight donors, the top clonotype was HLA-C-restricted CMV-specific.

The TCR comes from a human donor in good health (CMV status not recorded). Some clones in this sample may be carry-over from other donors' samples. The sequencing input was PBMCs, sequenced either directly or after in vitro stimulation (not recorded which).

CDR3 coding DNA: TGTGCCAGCAGCTCATCCGGGACTAGCGGGAGGATACAAGAGACCCAGTACTTC. Translated: CASSSSGTSGRIQETQYF. J is TRBJ2-5 and V is TRBV7-9; 15 bases are shared with TRBD2. Germline CDR1 reads SEHNR; CDR2 reads FQNEAQ (reference sequence). CDR3 length equals 18 residues. V dropped 4 bases and J dropped 2; count of bases not matched to a gene: 8.